Shown below are 7 T cell receptor beta chains from a single sample sequenced in a study of OX40 agonist ivuxolimab in advanced cancers. TCRdb keeps only in-frame clones here, not all; method: immunoSEQ multiplex PCR. The sample consists of around 76,000 clones, 85% to 90% of them appearing once. Sequenced here: CD4+ or CD8+ T cells sorted from blood, sampled in a trial of the OX40 agonist ivuxolimab. These receptors all stem from an adult with an advanced solid tumor such as melanoma, head and neck, liver or kidney cancer.

The chain combines TRBV7-3 with TRBJ1-1; 7 nucleotides match TRBD1. With 2 bases clipped from V and 4 bases from J, the junction kept 10 bases outside the gene matches. Germline V gene lookup returns CDR1 SGHTA and CDR2 FQGTGA. The CDR3 contains 16 residues. CDR3 in DNA: TGTGCCAGCAGCTTATTCGGGAGGGGGCTGAGCACTGAAGCTTTCTTT. Protein product: CASSLFGRGLSTEAFF.

J is TRBJ2-7 and V is TRBV7-9; no reliable D call. Trimming left V 4 bases short and J 6 bases short, with 7 bases between. Germline CDR1 reads SEHNR; CDR2 reads FQNEAQ (reference sequence). CDR3 length: 11 amino acids. The CDR3 DNA reads as TGTGCCAGCAGCTCCGGGCTCGAGCAGTACTTC. Its protein product is CASSSGLEQYF.

The genes are TRBV6-5 and TRBJ2-7; the match to TRBD1 covers 7 bases. The CDR3 loop spans 14 amino acids. V was pared by 2 bases and J by 4 bases, with 5 bases of the junction left unmatched. Germline V gene lookup returns CDR1 MNHEY and CDR2 SVGAGI. CDR3 loop: CASSYDRVLYEQYF. The CDR3, as DNA: TGTGCCAGCAGTTACGACAGGGTCCTATACGAGCAGTACTTC.

J is TRBJ1-1 and V is TRBV7-9, with TRBD1 matching over 7 bases. The CDR3 loop spans 15 amino acids. V lost 4 bases to trimming and J lost 1 base; unmatched junction nucleotides: 6. Per the germline V gene, CDR1 is SEHNR and CDR2 is FQNEAQ (reference sequence). CDR3 residues: CASSSAGQPNTEAFF. The DNA for the CDR3 is TGTGCCAGCAGCTCGGCGGGACAGCCGAACACTGAAGCTTTCTTT.

The rearrangement uses TRBV6-4 and TRBJ1-5; D uncertain. Germline CDR1 and CDR2: MRHNA and SNTAGT. Trimming removed 2 bases from V and 5 bases from J, with 19 bases in between. This CDR3 has 17 residues. The CDR3 sequence is CASSDPSSGAFDQPQHF. DNA of the CDR3: TGTGCCAGCAGTGACCCCTCTTCCGGAGCCTTCGATCAGCCCCAGCATTTT.

V is TRBV9 and J is TRBJ2-2; tentative D call: TRBD2 (6 bases). The length of the CDR3 is 15 residues. The V gene lost 0 bases and the J gene lost 6 bases, with 12 bases spanning the gap. Germline assignment: CDR1 SGDLS and CDR2 YYNGEE. The CDR3 nucleotides read TGTGCCAGCAGCGTAGGAGGAGGGCCCGCCGGGGAGCTGTTTTTT. Encoded protein: CASSVGGGPAGELFF.

The gene calls are TRBV18 and TRBJ2-3, with D uncertain. Deletions cut 0 bases from V and 5 bases from J, with 12 bases between. CDR3 length: 15 residues. Germline V gene sequence: CDR1 KGHSH, CDR2 LQKENI. CDR3: CASSPPFPGEDTQYF. The CDR3 DNA follows: TGTGCCAGCTCACCACCTTTTCCTGGGGAAGATACGCAGTATTTT.